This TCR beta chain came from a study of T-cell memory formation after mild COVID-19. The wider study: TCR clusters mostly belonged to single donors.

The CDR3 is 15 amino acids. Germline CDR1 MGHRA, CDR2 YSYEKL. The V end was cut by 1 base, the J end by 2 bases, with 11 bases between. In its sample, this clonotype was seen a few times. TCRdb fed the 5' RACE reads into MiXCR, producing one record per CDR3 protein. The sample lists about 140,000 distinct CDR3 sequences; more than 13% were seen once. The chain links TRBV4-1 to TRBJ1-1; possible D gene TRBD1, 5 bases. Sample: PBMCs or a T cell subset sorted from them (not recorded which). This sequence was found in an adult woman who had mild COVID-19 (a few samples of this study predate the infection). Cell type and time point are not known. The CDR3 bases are TGCGCCAGCAGCCAAGGGGCCGGGGGAAACACTGAAGCTTTCTTT. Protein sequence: CASSQGAGGNTEAFF.